The clone carrying this T cell receptor (beta chain) has ten or more counts. Its antigen remains unknown. This entry is derived from a study of metastatic and nonmetastatic thyroid tumors. Study context: Where malignant and benign thyroid patients were concerned, repertoires were compared across blood and tumor or nodule tissue.

The entire patient cohort was treatment-naive prior to thyroid surgery. The study, taken as a whole, reports: Across blood and tumor, TCR beta diversity in malignant thyroid tumors was reportedly significantly higher than in benign nodules.

Authors' processing steps: Building a distant-metastasis classifier for papillary thyroid cancer drew on CDR3 differences across clinicopathological groups. TCRdb reprocessed the PCR reads using MiXCR. The authors' filters were not applied to this entry. The data show about 82,000 clones, with around 13% seen just once and around 10% held by the top ten. What was sequenced was tumor tissue. The receptor's source is a female donor with papillary thyroid cancer or a benign thyroid nodule (not recorded which). Some clones in this sample may be carry-over from other donors' samples.

The DNA for the CDR3 is TGTGCCAGCAGCTCAGCCCGGGGATGGGACTCCTACGAGCAGTACTTC. It is translated as CASSSARGWDSYEQYF. V gene TRBV11-1 combines with J gene TRBJ2-7; a weak D match, TRBD2 (5 bases). The CDR3 totals 16 residues. Germline CDR1 reads SGHAT; CDR2 reads FQDESV (reference sequence). Trimming pared 4 bases from V and 0 bases from J, leaving 16 bases between.